This TCR beta chain was recorded in a study of siplizumab effects on memory and regulatory T cells. Data came from immunoSEQ multiplex PCR; TCRdb stores just in-frame clones and leaves some out. The data hold some 100,000 clones, with around 94% observed a single time. The CDR3 has 14 residues. V gave up 4 bases and J gave up 1 base, with 10 bases separating them. Per germline, CDR1 KGHSH and CDR2 LQKENI. Study-level points and caveats: Apparently key alloresponse contributors, naive T cells also seemed more diverse than memory cells. The authors did not confirm suppressive function in proliferating Tregs from siplizumab cultures. Relative to controls at roughly 27%, mappable alloreactive CD4+ clones exhibited a mean Treg-derived proportion of around 69% with siplizumab.

Comments on this clone: Antigen: not known.

Sequencing was performed on Tregs sorted from blood. The receptor was derived from a human donor in good health. The V call is TRBV18, the J call TRBJ2-5; D is undetermined. The CDR3 region has the DNA TGTGCCAGCTCACTCCGGCAACTCCAAGAGACCCAGTACTTC. This translates into CASSLRQLQETQYF.